This T cell receptor (beta chain) was sequenced in a study of monozygotic twins with inflammatory bowel disease. TCRdb derives one entry per CDR3 protein from the 5' RACE reads, leaving out DNA. This sample contains over 150,000 distinct CDR3 sequences. CDR1 is SGHNT, CDR2 YENEEA, per germline. CDR3 length: 17 amino acids. The sequenced sample consisted of blood. The chain uses TRBV11-3 and TRBJ2-2; the TRBD1 assignment by TCRdb is unverifiable without DNA. The TCR was taken from a human donor with ulcerative colitis or Crohn's disease, or a healthy co-twin of an affected twin (not recorded which). The CDR3 is CASSLLQGRLGTGELFF.